This T cell receptor beta chain was retrieved from a study of blood T cell repertoires in COVID-19. Clones were sequenced by immunoSEQ multiplex PCR, and TCRdb holds only the in-frame ones, with some missing. This table has over 200,000 clones, around 84% appearing once. This clone came up once. The clonotype comes from a man aged 50-60 years with COVID-19, enrolled during active disease. The sequenced sample consisted of peripheral blood.

The CDR3 region has the DNA TGTGCCAGCAGCTTGCGGCAGGGGACGGCTATACAAGAGACCCAGTACTTC. It yields the protein CASSLRQGTAIQETQYF. The chain has TRBV5-6 and TRBJ2-5; maybe TRBD1 (6 bases). V dropped 1 base and J dropped 2 bases, with 18 bases sitting between them. This CDR3 is 17 amino acids long. Germline loops: CDR1 SGHDT, CDR2 YYEEEE.